This T cell receptor (beta chain) is drawn from a study of cytomegalovirus exposure and HLA in healthy donors. On the study more broadly: For the approximately 360 genotyped donors, 65% to 90% fell within the Caucasian-associated ancestry cluster.

Study outcomes and limitations: Segments of the TCR beta V type were, in most cases, productive about 87% or about 30% of the time in an earlier analysis. Links to common viral pathogens appeared, in a later analysis, for several of the most significant clusters. Accurate prediction of HLA-A and HLA-B alleles (for most subjects) was reportedly achieved from TCR beta sequences.

PCR amplification relied on 60 Vbeta primers (plus 13 Jbeta primers). Clones were read by immunoSEQ multiplex PCR, and TCRdb kept only the in-frame ones, dropping some. The sample totals around 71,000 clones. About this clone: Antigen: not known.

Trimming removed 2 bases at V and 4 bases at J, with 7 bases between. The CDR3 runs 12 residues. Germline V gene lookup returns CDR1 SGHRS and CDR2 YFSETQ. The TCR sequence derives from a woman between 25 and 40 years old in good health and CMV-seronegative. This chain joins TRBV5-1 and TRBJ2-7; maybe TRBD1 (6 bases). The sample taken for sequencing was PBMCs. The CDR3 reads CASSFTGYEQYF. Here the CDR3 DNA reads TGCGCCAGCAGCTTTACAGGGTACGAGCAGTACTTC.